This is a list of T cell receptor beta chains from one sample in a study of HIV-infected patients and healthy controls. MiXCR, run by TCRdb on the 5' RACE reads, gives a single entry per CDR3 protein. The sample yields roughly 18,000 distinct CDR3 sequences, roughly 9% seen once. Sequences were obtained from blood. These receptors were collected from an adult in good health. CDR3s include the opening cysteine and the closing phenylalanine or tryptophan. Fields, in order: V gene, J gene, clone size, D gene, CDR3 protein, CDR3 DNA. A D gene is named only where the DNA matches it firmly. Clone size is stated in some rows and not others, as once, few, many or a class when expanded.

v_call: TRBV5-1
j_call: TRBJ2-3
clone_size: many
d_call: TRBD2
cdr3_aa: CASSLGVASGPNNPFRWWDTQYF
cdr3_nt: TGCGCCAGCAGCTTGGGGGTCGCTAGCGGCCCGAACAACCCCTTTCGATGGTGGGATACGCAGTATTTT

v_call: TRBV2
j_call: TRBJ1-1
clone_size: medium-sized
d_call: .
cdr3_aa: CASQRTGKTTEAFF
cdr3_nt: TGTGCCAGCCAACGTACAGGGAAAACCACTGAAGCTTTCTTT

v_call: TRBV19
j_call: TRBJ2-2
clone_size: many
d_call: .
cdr3_aa: CASSPRTGHPSTGELFF
cdr3_nt: TGTGCCAGTAGCCCCAGAACGGGACACCCGAGCACCGGGGAGCTGTTTTTT

v_call: TRBV6-6
j_call: TRBJ2-1
clone_size: many
d_call: .
cdr3_aa: CASSLSTVRNNEQFF
cdr3_nt: TGTGCCAGCAGTTTGTCTACAGTGAGAAACAATGAGCAGTTCTTC

v_call: TRBV27
j_call: TRBJ2-1
clone_size: medium-sized
d_call: .
cdr3_aa: CASSPGTPYKEQFF
cdr3_nt: TGTGCCAGCAGTCCCGGGACCCCTTATAAGGAGCAGTTCTTC

v_call: TRBV7-2
j_call: TRBJ2-2
clone_size: many
d_call: TRBD1
cdr3_aa: CASSLDRGSTGELFF
cdr3_nt: TGTGCCAGCAGCTTGGACAGGGGGTCTACCGGGGAGCTGTTTTTT

v_call: TRBV30
j_call: TRBJ2-7
clone_size: few
d_call: TRBD1
cdr3_aa: CAWKQTGVSYEQYF
cdr3_nt: TGTGCCTGGAAACAGACAGGGGTTTCCTACGAGCAGTACTTC

v_call: TRBV25-1
j_call: TRBJ2-7
clone_size: many
d_call: .
cdr3_aa: CASSEGSVYEQYF
cdr3_nt: TGTGCCAGCAGTGAGGGTAGCGTCTACGAGCAGTACTTC

v_call: TRBV3-1
j_call: TRBJ2-2
clone_size: many
d_call: .
cdr3_aa: CASSQYGTRGTGELFF
cdr3_nt: TGTGCCAGCAGCCAGTATGGGACCAGGGGCACCGGGGAGCTGTTTTTT

v_call: TRBV30
j_call: TRBJ1-1
clone_size: many
d_call: .
cdr3_aa: CAWSVTPNTEAFF
cdr3_nt: TGTGCCTGGAGTGTGACCCCGAACACTGAAGCTTTCTTT

v_call: TRBV28
j_call: TRBJ2-7
clone_size: many
d_call: .
cdr3_aa: CASSLSRGRRFDYEQYF
cdr3_nt: TGTGCCAGCAGTTTATCGAGGGGCAGGCGGTTCGACTACGAGCAGTACTTC

v_call: TRBV2
j_call: TRBJ2-1
clone_size: many
d_call: TRBD2
cdr3_aa: CASSVSGLATDEQFF
cdr3_nt: TGTGCCAGCAGTGTGTCGGGACTAGCAACCGATGAGCAGTTCTTC

v_call: TRBV3-1
j_call: TRBJ1-1
clone_size: .
d_call: .
cdr3_aa: CASSQDGDGTEAFF
cdr3_nt: TGTGCCAGCAGCCAAGACGGGGACGGAACTGAAGCTTTCTTT

v_call: TRBV14
j_call: TRBJ2-7
clone_size: many
d_call: .
cdr3_aa: CASSPTGFAYEQYF
cdr3_nt: TGTGCCAGCAGCCCGACAGGTTTCGCCTACGAGCAGTACTTC

v_call: TRBV20-1
j_call: TRBJ2-1
clone_size: .
d_call: .
cdr3_aa: CSARGPSGMNEQFF
cdr3_nt: TGCAGTGCCAGGGGGCCTAGCGGGATGAATGAGCAGTTCTTC

v_call: TRBV24-1
j_call: TRBJ2-3
clone_size: few
d_call: TRBD1
cdr3_aa: CATSDPSGQGGTDTQYF
cdr3_nt: TGTGCCACCAGTGACCCCTCTGGACAGGGGGGGACAGATACGCAGTATTTT

v_call: TRBV29-1
j_call: TRBJ2-5
clone_size: medium-sized
d_call: .
cdr3_aa: CSVVDTGETQYF
cdr3_nt: TGCAGCGTTGTAGACACGGGAGAGACCCAGTACTTC

v_call: TRBV5-1
j_call: TRBJ2-1
clone_size: many
d_call: .
cdr3_aa: CASSLAGNNEQFF
cdr3_nt: TGCGCCAGCAGCTTGGCCGGTAACAATGAGCAGTTCTTC

v_call: TRBV3-1
j_call: TRBJ2-4
clone_size: medium-sized
d_call: .
cdr3_aa: CASSQDSGAVSFQYF
cdr3_nt: TGTGCCAGCAGCCAAGATTCCGGGGCGGTTAGTTTTCAGTACTTC

v_call: TRBV27
j_call: TRBJ1-5
clone_size: few
d_call: .
cdr3_aa: CASATRNQPQHF
cdr3_nt: TGTGCCAGCGCGACGAGAAATCAGCCCCAGCATTTT

v_call: TRBV19
j_call: TRBJ2-1
clone_size: .
d_call: TRBD1
cdr3_aa: CASSPGQGHEQFF
cdr3_nt: TGTGCCAGTAGTCCAGGACAGGGCCATGAGCAGTTCTTC

v_call: TRBV28
j_call: TRBJ1-3
clone_size: many
d_call: .
cdr3_aa: CASTSRVTGNTIYF
cdr3_nt: TGTGCCAGCACCTCACGGGTAACTGGAAACACCATATATTTT

v_call: TRBV24-1
j_call: TRBJ2-2
clone_size: .
d_call: TRBD2
cdr3_aa: CATGTAGLAYTGELFF
cdr3_nt: TGTGCCACCGGCACGGCGGGACTAGCGTACACCGGGGAGCTGTTTTTT

v_call: TRBV27
j_call: TRBJ2-3
clone_size: .
d_call: TRBD1
cdr3_aa: CASALIGQGATDTQYF
cdr3_nt: TGTGCCAGCGCCCTCATCGGACAGGGGGCGACAGATACGCAGTATTTT

v_call: TRBV27
j_call: TRBJ2-7
clone_size: many
d_call: .
cdr3_aa: CASSQQPPQGWGSYEQYF
cdr3_nt: TGTGCCAGCAGCCAACAACCCCCCCAGGGTTGGGGCTCCTACGAGCAGTACTTC

v_call: TRBV10-2
j_call: TRBJ1-6
clone_size: many
d_call: TRBD1
cdr3_aa: CASRLTGENSPLHF
cdr3_nt: TGCGCCAGCAGGTTGACAGGGGAAAATTCACCCCTCCACTTT

v_call: TRBV28
j_call: TRBJ2-3
clone_size: medium-sized
d_call: .
cdr3_aa: CASSQGGSTDTQYF
cdr3_nt: TGTGCCAGCAGTCAGGGCGGCAGCACAGATACGCAGTATTTT

v_call: TRBV20-1
j_call: TRBJ2-4
clone_size: .
d_call: TRBD2
cdr3_aa: CSVLTSGQNIQYF
cdr3_nt: TGCAGTGTACTCACTAGCGGTCAAAACATTCAGTACTTC

v_call: TRBV12-3/TRBV12-4
j_call: TRBJ1-3
clone_size: medium-sized
d_call: .
cdr3_aa: CASSRTDSSGNTIYF
cdr3_nt: TGTGCCAGCAGTCGTACCGATAGCTCTGGAAACACCATATATTTT

v_call: TRBV20-1
j_call: TRBJ2-3
clone_size: many
d_call: TRBD2
cdr3_aa: CSARRTSGRTDTQYF
cdr3_nt: TGCAGTGCTAGAAGGACTAGCGGGAGAACAGATACGCAGTATTTT

v_call: TRBV29-1
j_call: TRBJ2-3
clone_size: medium-sized
d_call: TRBD1
cdr3_aa: CSINPGQGGTDTQYF
cdr3_nt: TGCAGCATTAACCCGGGACAGGGAGGCACAGATACGCAGTATTTT

v_call: TRBV20-1
j_call: TRBJ2-7
clone_size: many
d_call: .
cdr3_aa: CSAGARTSYEQYF
cdr3_nt: TGCAGTGCGGGTGCCAGGACGTCCTACGAGCAGTACTTC

v_call: TRBV19
j_call: TRBJ1-5
clone_size: many
d_call: .
cdr3_aa: CASSIMDSNQPQHF
cdr3_nt: TGTGCCAGTAGTATAATGGATAGCAATCAGCCCCAGCATTTT

v_call: TRBV5-1
j_call: TRBJ2-7
clone_size: medium-sized
d_call: TRBD2
cdr3_aa: CASRQGHPGGYEQYF
cdr3_nt: TGCGCCAGCAGACAGGGACACCCGGGAGGGTACGAGCAGTACTTC

v_call: TRBV7-8
j_call: TRBJ2-2
clone_size: .
d_call: TRBD1
cdr3_aa: CASRIIAGGENTGELFF
cdr3_nt: TGTGCCAGCCGTATCATCGCAGGGGGCGAGAACACCGGGGAGCTGTTTTTT

v_call: TRBV3-1
j_call: TRBJ2-7
clone_size: medium-sized
d_call: .
cdr3_aa: CASSLRTAYEQYF
cdr3_nt: TGTGCCAGCAGCCTTCGGACAGCCTACGAGCAGTACTTC

v_call: TRBV29-1
j_call: TRBJ1-1
clone_size: many
d_call: .
cdr3_aa: CSVEDGTTGRAFF
cdr3_nt: TGCAGCGTTGAAGACGGGACAACAGGGAGAGCTTTCTTT